These 19 T cell receptor beta chains came from one sample sequenced in a study of T-cell reconstitution after alpha-beta-depleted transplantation in children. During its preparation, the TCRbeta library received unique molecular identifiers. TCRdb passed the PCR reads through MiXCR, listing each CDR3 protein once. The sample has about 90,000 distinct CDR3 sequences; roughly a sixth are singletons. Material: PBMCs, mostly from graft donor cells, obtained 180 days after TCRalphabeta/CD19-depleted stem cell transplant. All receptors come from a male patient between 2 and 9 years old who had a stem cell transplant for acute lymphoblastic leukemia, so the T cells may come from the graft donor.

This clonotype has a handful of counts. The chain links TRBV6-1 to TRBJ2-7; 10 bases align to TRBD1. After removal of 6 bases from V and 4 bases from J, the junction contained 15 bases not matched to a gene. CDR3 length: 17 amino acids. In germline, CDR1 is MNHNS, CDR2 SASEGT. CDR3 sequence (DNA): TGTGCCAGCAGCAGATTGGCCGGGACAGGGGACGCTTACGAGCAGTACTTC. Translated, it gives CASSRLAGTGDAYEQYF.

The J gene is TRBJ2-5, the V gene TRBV7-2; maybe TRBD2 (6 bases). Germline assignment: CDR1 SGHTA and CDR2 FQGNSA. Trimming removed 4 bases at V and 7 bases at J, with 22 bases between. The CDR3 covers 16 residues. DNA of the CDR3: TGTGCCAGCAGCTCCCCGACTAGATTGGGTTCCTGGACCCAGTACTTC. This codes for CASSSPTRLGSWTQYF.

The V call is TRBV6-1, the J call TRBJ1-2; TRBD1 matches 7 bases. CDR3 length: 13 amino acids. V gave up 10 bases and J gave up 8 bases; unmatched junction bases: 13. CDR1 and CDR2 (germline): MNHNS, SASEGT. CDR3 in DNA: TGTGCCATCGGAATGGACAGGCTCGGGGGCTACACCTTC. It translates to CAIGMDRLGGYTF.

The chain combines TRBV5-1 with TRBJ2-5, with TRBD1 identical over 9 bases. The trim removed 0 bases at V and 1 base at J, leaving 1 base unmatched. Germline V gene data show CDR1 as SGHRS and CDR2 as YFSETQ. The CDR3 is 15 amino acids. Here the CDR3 DNA reads TGCGCCAGCAGCTTGGAACAGGGGGCCCAAGAGACCCAGTACTTC. Its protein product is CASSLEQGAQETQYF.

The chain recombines TRBV5-5 with TRBJ2-7; D ambiguous. This CDR3 spans 14 amino acids. In germline, CDR1 is SGHKS, CDR2 YYEKEE (reference sequence). Trimming left V 1 base short and J 2 bases short, with 10 bases between. The CDR3 is CASSLYDSAYEQYF. CDR3 in DNA: TGTGCCAGCAGCTTGTATGACTCCGCCTACGAGCAGTACTTC.

This clonotype was found a few times. The genes are TRBV5-1 and TRBJ1-1, with 9 bases identical to TRBD1. Trimming took 4 bases from V and 0 from J; bases not matched to a gene: 10. This CDR3 is 17 amino acids long. Germline lookup yields CDR1 SGHRS and CDR2 YFSETQ. The CDR3 reads CASSRKPGQGMNTEAFF. The CDR3 DNA reads TGCGCCAGCAGCAGGAAACCGGGACAGGGCATGAACACTGAAGCTTTCTTT.

The rearrangement links TRBV20-1 to TRBJ1-1, with D possibly matching TRBD1 (5 bases). This CDR3 is built from 15 residues. The germline V and J ends were trimmed by 2 bases and 0 bases, with 13 bases remaining between them. Germline V CDR1 and CDR2: DFQATT, SNEGSKA (reference sequence). Written as DNA, the CDR3 is TGCAGTGCTAGATCTCAAGGAGGGGTGAACACTGAAGCTTTCTTT. Its protein product is CSARSQGGVNTEAFF.

By sample share, this clonotype is medium-sized. This rearrangement joins TRBV12-3 or TRBV12-4 to TRBJ2-7; D not certain. V lost 6 bases and J lost 7, with 16 bases in between. This CDR3 has 13 residues. In DNA form, the CDR3 reads TGTGCCAGCAGCGTCGCGATAAGGGTGGAGCAGTACTTC. It specifies CASSVAIRVEQYF.

The V and J genes are TRBV4-2 and TRBJ1-2; D unresolved. This CDR3 has 13 residues. Germline values: CDR1 LGHNA, CDR2 YNFKEQ. The V gene lost 0 bases and the J gene lost 4 bases, with 6 bases spanning the gap. CDR3 DNA sequence: TGTGCCAGCAGCCAAGATTGGGGCTATGGCTACACCTTC. This sequence encodes CASSQDWGYGYTF.

The chain carries TRBV5-1 and TRBJ1-6, with TRBD1 matching 9 bases. The V gene's germline CDR1 is SGHRS and CDR2 YFSETQ. CDR3 length equals 14 residues. V lost 6 bases to trimming and J lost 7 bases; unmatched junction nucleotides: 5. The DNA for the CDR3 is TGCGCCAGCACCCTCGGACAGGGGAATTCACCCCTCCACTTT. Translated, it gives CASTLGQGNSPLHF.

This clonotype was counted a few times. This chain uses TRBV5-1 with TRBJ2-7; 13 nucleotides line up with TRBD2. The V gene's germline CDR1 is SGHRS and CDR2 YFSETQ. The CDR3 has 17 amino acids. V dropped 0 bases and J dropped 4; count of bases not matched to a gene: 7. Here the CDR3 reads CASSLAPGLAGWYEQYF. The CDR3 bases are TGCGCCAGCAGCTTGGCCCCGGGACTAGCGGGATGGTACGAGCAGTACTTC.

The rearrangement joins TRBV6-5 to TRBJ2-1; TRBD1 agrees at 7 bases. The CDR3 consists of 14 residues. Germline lookup yields CDR1 MNHEY and CDR2 SVGAGI. Trimming removed 5 bases from V and 5 bases from J; junction bases left unmatched: 6. The CDR3 bases are TGTGCCAGCAGTAACCGACAGGGCGACAATGAGCAGTTCTTC. Protein sequence: CASSNRQGDNEQFF.

This clonotype has only a few counts. The chain joins TRBV12-5 to TRBJ2-2; D gene ambiguous. The CDR3 covers 13 residues. V was clipped by 7 bases and J by 2 bases, with 8 bases between them. Germline V gene data show CDR1 as LGHNT and CDR2 as FRNRAP. The CDR3: CASAFPNTGELFF. The DNA for the CDR3 is TGTGCTAGTGCTTTCCCTAACACCGGGGAGCTGTTTTTT.

The V and J genes are TRBV4-2 and TRBJ2-4; unclear D gene. This CDR3 region has 18 residues. V lost 4 bases, J lost 2 bases, and 21 bases lay in between. The germline CDR1 and CDR2 sequences are LGHNA and YNFKEQ. CDR3 residues: CASSRRVEDRTTKNIQYF. DNA for the CDR3: TGTGCCAGCAGCCGCCGGGTCGAGGATCGCACGACCAAAAACATTCAGTACTTC.

This clonotype has a count of ten or more. This sequence joins TRBV20-1 and TRBJ2-1; D not resolved. Per the germline V gene, CDR1 is DFQATT and CDR2 is SNEGSKA (reference sequence). The CDR3 consists of 15 residues. V lost 4 bases, J lost 2 bases, and 15 bases lay in between. The CDR3 sequence is CSAILWRATYNEQFF. CDR3 DNA sequence: TGCAGTGCTATACTCTGGCGCGCTACCTACAATGAGCAGTTCTTC.

This rearrangement joins TRBV25-1 to TRBJ1-1; 9 positions agree with TRBD1. J gave up 2 bases and V 4 bases, and 5 bases lay outside the gene matches. The CDR3 has 15 residues. Germline V gene data show CDR1 as MGHDK and CDR2 as SYGVNS. The CDR3 bases are TGTGCCAGCAGTGTGGGACAGGGTTACAACACTGAAGCTTTCTTT. Protein: CASSVGQGYNTEAFF.

This chain connects TRBV27 to TRBJ2-1; no clear D gene. V was shortened by 3 bases and J by 4 bases, with 13 bases between the two germline ends. Per the germline V gene, CDR1 is MNHEY and CDR2 is SMNVEV (reference sequence). The CDR3 is made up of 15 amino acids. The CDR3 loop reads CASSFPQDGYNEQFF. The CDR3 DNA reads as TGTGCCAGCAGTTTCCCTCAGGACGGTTACAATGAGCAGTTCTTC.

In this sample, this clonotype turned up a few times. This chain links TRBV6-5 with TRBJ1-4; 7 bases fit TRBD1. After removal of 3 bases from V and 5 bases from J, the junction contained 6 bases not matched to a gene. Germline loops: CDR1 MNHEY, CDR2 SVGAGI. This CDR3 has 15 residues. The CDR3 DNA is TGTGCCAGCAGTTATTCGACAGGGTTGAATGAAAAACTGTTTTTT. It codes for CASSYSTGLNEKLFF.

This clonotype has only a few counts. The V gene is TRBV12-3 or TRBV12-4, the J gene TRBJ1-1, with D perhaps TRBD1 (6 bases). The CDR3 is 17 residues long. Trimming took off 6 bases at V and 4 bases at J, with 24 bases between the two ends. DNA of the CDR3: TGTGCCAGCAGAAATCCAGGGTTCGGGGGCGGGGGCACTGAAGCTTTCTTT. Amino acid sequence: CASRNPGFGGGGTEAFF.